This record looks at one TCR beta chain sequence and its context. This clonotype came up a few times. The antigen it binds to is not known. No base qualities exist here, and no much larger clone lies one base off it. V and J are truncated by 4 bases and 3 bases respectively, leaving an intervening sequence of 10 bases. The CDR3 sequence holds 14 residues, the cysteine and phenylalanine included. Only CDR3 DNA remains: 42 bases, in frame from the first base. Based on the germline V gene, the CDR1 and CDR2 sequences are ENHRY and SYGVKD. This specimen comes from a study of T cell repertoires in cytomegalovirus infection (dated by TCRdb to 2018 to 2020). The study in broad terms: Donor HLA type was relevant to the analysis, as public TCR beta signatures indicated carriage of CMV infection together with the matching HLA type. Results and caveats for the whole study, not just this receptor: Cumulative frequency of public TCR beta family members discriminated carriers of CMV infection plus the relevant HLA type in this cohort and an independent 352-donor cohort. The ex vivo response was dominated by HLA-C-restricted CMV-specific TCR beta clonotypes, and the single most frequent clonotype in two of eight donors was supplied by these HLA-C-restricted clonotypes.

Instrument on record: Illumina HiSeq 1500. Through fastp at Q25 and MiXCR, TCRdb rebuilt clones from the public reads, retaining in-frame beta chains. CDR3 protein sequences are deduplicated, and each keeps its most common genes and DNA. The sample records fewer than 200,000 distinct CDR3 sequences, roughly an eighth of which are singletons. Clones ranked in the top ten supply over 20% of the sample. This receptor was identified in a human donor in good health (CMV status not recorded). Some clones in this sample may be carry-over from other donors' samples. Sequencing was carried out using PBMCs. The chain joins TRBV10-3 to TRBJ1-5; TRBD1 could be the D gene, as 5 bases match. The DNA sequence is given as TGTGCCATCAGTGTAGTAGGGGACAATCAGCCCCAGCATTTT. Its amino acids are CAISVVGDNQPQHF.